Shown below are 9 T cell receptor beta chains from a single sample sequenced in a study of blood T cell repertoires in COVID-19. Sequenced by immunoSEQ multiplex PCR; TCRdb stores in-frame clones only, minus some. The sample lists under 250,000 clones, roughly 80% occurring once. The source material was peripheral blood. Receptors were obtained from a woman aged 18-29 years with acute or convalescent COVID-19.

V usage is TRBV20-1 and J usage is TRBJ1-6; D possibly corresponds to TRBD1 (6 bases). V lost 6 bases, J lost 14 bases, and 14 bases lay in between. This CDR3 contains 11 residues. Germline V gene sequence: CDR1 DFQATT, CDR2 SNEGSKA (reference sequence). Written as DNA, the CDR3 is TGCAGTGCCGGGACGAGGGGGTCCCTCCACTTT. Translating gives CSAGTRGSLHF.

J is TRBJ2-4 and V is TRBV25-1, with TRBD1 as a possible D gene (6 bases). The V and J ends lost 6 bases and 1 base respectively, with 13 bases between them. The germline V gene encodes CDR1 MGHDK and CDR2 SYGVNS. This CDR3 comprises 15 residues. The CDR3 here is CASSSSGAAKNIQYF. The CDR3 DNA follows: TGTGCCAGCAGCTCCTCAGGGGCGGCCAAAAACATTCAGTACTTC.

The chain links TRBV28 to TRBJ2-7; perhaps TRBD2 as D (5 bases). V lost 6 bases to trimming and J lost 5 bases, with 20 bases between them. This CDR3 region has 15 residues. Germline loops: CDR1 MDHEN, CDR2 SYDVKM. The CDR3 region is CASSREGPVSDEQYF. For the CDR3, the DNA is TGTGCCAGCAGCCGGGAAGGCCCCGTTTCTGACGAGCAGTACTTC.

The chain combines TRBV20-1 with TRBJ2-7, with TRBD2 as a possible D gene (5 bases). The CDR3 sequence is 14 residues long. The V gene's germline CDR1 is DFQATT and CDR2 SNEGSKA (reference sequence). Trimming left V 3 bases short and J 1 base short, with 13 bases between. The DNA of the CDR3 is TGCAGTGCTAGTATTAGCGAAGGGTCCTACGAGCAGTACTTC. It specifies CSASISEGSYEQYF.

V is TRBV2 and J is TRBJ1-5, with 8 bases that match TRBD1. The ends lost 6 bases at V and 4 bases at J; junction bases unmatched: 11. The CDR3 runs to 16 residues. Per the germline V gene, CDR1 is SNHLY and CDR2 is FYNNEI. CDR3 amino acids: CASRDEQGVWNQPQHF. In nucleotides, the CDR3 is TGTGCCAGCAGGGATGAACAGGGGGTATGGAATCAGCCCCAGCATTTT. Combining the CDR3 with reference TRBV2 and TRBJ1-5 gives the whole variable domain EPEVTQTPSHQVTQMGQEVILRCVPISNHLYFYWYRQILGQKVEFLVSFYNNEISEKSEIFDDQFSVERPDGSNFTLKIRSTKLEDSAMYFCASRDEQGVWNQPQHFGDGTRLSIL.

The chain carries TRBV7-8 and TRBJ2-7; 10 bases are a match to TRBD2. Germline V gene sequence: CDR1 SGHVS, CDR2 FQNEAQ. The CDR3 extends over 15 amino acids. Trimming took 8 bases from V and 5 from J; bases not matched to a gene: 12. The CDR3 nucleotides read TGTGCCAGCGGGGGTAGCGGGAGGCCGTCCCACGAGCAGTACTTC. This translates into CASGGSGRPSHEQYF.

The rearrangement links TRBV6-5 to TRBJ2-2; D unresolved. V was pared by 5 bases and J by 4 bases, with 14 bases between. CDR1 MNHEY and CDR2 SVGAGI come from the germline V gene. The CDR3 is 15 amino acids. The CDR3 DNA reads TGTGCCAGCAGTCTAGACTGGAAACTCACCGGGGAGCTGTTTTTT. It encodes CASSLDWKLTGELFF.

This chain joins TRBV24-1 and TRBJ2-1; possible D gene TRBD1, 5 bases. The CDR3 is 12 amino acids. Germline CDR1 KGHDR, CDR2 SFDVKD. V shed 10 bases and J shed 6 bases, with 12 bases lying between them. The CDR3 is CATQGAANEQFF. The CDR3, as DNA: TGTGCCACTCAGGGCGCCGCCAATGAGCAGTTCTTC.

V gene TRBV7-9 combines with J gene TRBJ2-1; 9 bases are shared with TRBD1. The CDR3 contains 14 residues. CDR1 and CDR2 (germline): SEHNR, FQNEAQ (reference sequence). The J segment lost 10 bases and the V segment lost 0 bases, leaving 4 bases of the junction unmatched. CDR3 nucleotide sequence: TGTGCCAGCAGCTTAGCGGACAGGGGAGGGGAGCAGTTCTTC. Translating gives CASSLADRGGEQFF.